This TCR beta chain was recovered during a study of blood T cell repertoires in COVID-19. At the level of the study: Whether acute or convalescent, the COVID-19 samples came from the United States, Italy and Spain. T cells, B-cell-depleted T cells, or PBMCs supplied cDNA or gDNA.

In this sample, this clone turned up many times. Trimming removed 4 bases from V and 6 bases from J; junction bases left unmatched: 7. There are 15 residues in the CDR3. CDR1 is SGHKS, CDR2 YYEKEE, per germline (reference sequence). Per the original data handling: Reference gene primer amplification yielded estimated nucleated cell counts. Profiling relied on immunoSEQ multiplex PCR, and the TCRdb table lists in-frame clones only, not all of them. The V and J calls and clone size are taken from that table; D and trimming were inferred from the DNA. The data contain 130,000 to 150,000 clones, more than 70% of them singletons.

This clonotype was obtained from a man aged 60 to 75 with active or convalescent COVID-19. The gene calls are TRBV5-5 and TRBJ2-1, with 10 bases fitting TRBD2. The sample was peripheral blood. In DNA, the CDR3 is TGTGCCAGCAGCCGGACTAGCGGAGGGGGCAATGAGCAGTTCTTC. This sequence encodes CASSRTSGGGNEQFF.